Below are 19 T cell receptor beta chains sequenced from a single sample in a study of blood T cell repertoires in COVID-19. Assay used: immunoSEQ multiplex PCR; TCRdb lists only in-frame clones, some missing. The sample carries around 260,000 clones, about 86% recorded once. Sequencing used PBMCs or T cells enriched from blood (not recorded which). The receptors come from a man aged 25-45 years with acute COVID-19.

The V call is TRBV28, the J call TRBJ2-3; possible D gene TRBD2, 5 bases. The CDR3 sequence is 14 residues long. Trimming took off 2 bases at V and 2 bases at J, with 8 bases between the two ends. Germline V gives CDR1 MDHEN, CDR2 SYDVKM. Written as DNA, the CDR3 is TGTGCCAGCAGTTTAGACGGGGTCACAGATACGCAGTATTTT. Its translation: CASSLDGVTDTQYF.

The J gene is TRBJ1-2, the V gene TRBV6-6; 12 bases agree with TRBD1. Germline lookup yields CDR1 MNHNY and CDR2 SVGAGI (reference sequence). V trimming: 5 bases; J trimming: 1 base; junction bases outside the gene matches: 14. The CDR3 totals 19 residues. The chain's CDR3 is CASSPRAGTGGAGNYGYTF. CDR3 coding DNA: TGTGCCAGCAGTCCCAGGGCTGGGACAGGGGGCGCGGGTAACTATGGCTACACCTTC.

The chain recombines TRBV7-2 with TRBJ1-3; possibly TRBD1 for D (5 bases). Trimming took 1 base from V and 0 from J, leaving 13 bases between them. Germline V gene data show CDR1 as SGHTA and CDR2 as FQGNSA. The CDR3 contains 17 residues. Here the CDR3 DNA reads TGTGCCAGCAGCTTAGTGTCAGGGCAAGCCTCTGGAAACACCATATATTTT. This encodes CASSLVSGQASGNTIYF. The variable domain in full, completed from reference TRBV7-2 and TRBJ1-3, reads GAGVSQSPSNKVTEKGKDVELRCDPISGHTALYWYRQSLGQGLEFLIYFQGNSAPDKSGLPSDRFSAERTGGSVSTLTIQRTQQEDSAVYLCASSLVSGQASGNTIYFGEGSWLTVV.

This chain uses TRBV27 with TRBJ1-1; the D gene is possibly TRBD1 (5 bases). CDR1 and CDR2 (germline): MNHEY, SMNVEV (reference sequence). The CDR3 totals 15 residues. The V and J ends lost 5 bases and 4 bases respectively, with 17 bases between them. In DNA form, the CDR3 reads TGTGCCAGCAGTCCTCTGGACCCGACAGTCACTGAAGCTTTCTTT. Translation gives CASSPLDPTVTEAFF.

The chain combines TRBV5-5 with TRBJ1-5; D gene ambiguous. The CDR3 covers 14 residues. The germline V and J ends were trimmed by 0 bases and 7 bases, with 11 bases remaining between them. Germline CDR1 and CDR2: SGHKS and YYEKEE (reference sequence). This CDR3 reads CASSLDPGPQPQHF. For the CDR3, the DNA is TGTGCCAGCAGCTTGGATCCAGGTCCCCAGCCCCAGCATTTT.

This clone has only one observation. V gene TRBV6-5 combines with J gene TRBJ1-5; D might be TRBD1 (5 bases). Trimming stripped 8 bases from V and 7 bases from J, with 15 bases between. This CDR3 has 13 residues. Germline lookup yields CDR1 MNHEY and CDR2 SVGAGI. CDR3 sequence (DNA): TGTGCCAGCTCGGAGAAGGGGAGGCAGCCCCAGCATTTT. It translates to CASSEKGRQPQHF.

V usage is TRBV6-2 or TRBV6-3 and J usage is TRBJ2-7; 9 bases agree with TRBD1. The V gene end was trimmed by 5 bases and the J gene end by 4 bases; junction bases not matched to a gene: 9. Germline assignment: CDR1 MNHEY and CDR2 SVGEGT. The length of the CDR3 is 15 residues. The CDR3 protein is CASSGLGQGVYEQYV. CDR3 in DNA: TGTGCCAGCAGTGGCCTGGGACAGGGAGTTTACGAGCAGTACGTC.

The sample holds one count of this clone. V is TRBV12-5 and J is TRBJ2-3, with D possibly TRBD2 on 5 matching bases. Germline V gene sequence: CDR1 LGHNT, CDR2 FRNRAP. This CDR3 comprises 16 residues. The germline V and J ends were trimmed by 0 bases and 0 bases, with 10 bases remaining between them. The CDR3 is CASGLVRGTSTDTQYF. CDR3 coding DNA: TGTGCTAGTGGTTTGGTACGGGGAACTAGCACAGATACGCAGTATTTT.

In regard to this clone: Other DNA variants within this sample encode the same CDR3. The chain couples TRBV19 to TRBJ2-5, with 7 bases that match TRBD2. The CDR3 runs 14 residues. After removal of 3 bases from V and 2 bases from J, the junction contained 3 bases not matched to a gene. Germline V lookup: CDR1 LNHDA, CDR2 SQIVND (reference sequence). The CDR3 protein is CASSITGGQETQYF. CDR3 nucleotides: TGTGCCAGTAGTATCACGGGGGGACAAGAGACCCAGTACTTC.

The chain combines TRBV9 with TRBJ1-6; TRBD1 might be the D (5 bases). The CDR3 has 13 amino acids. Deletions cut 4 bases from V and 8 bases from J, with 10 bases between. CDR1 is SGDLS and CDR2 is YYNGEE in the germline V gene. The DNA for the CDR3 is TGTGCCAGCAGCTCAGGAGGGGATTCACCCCTCCACTTT. It codes for CASSSGGDSPLHF.

This clone was seen only once. The chain carries TRBV6-1 and TRBJ2-7; TRBD2 matches at 7 bases. CDR1 and CDR2 from the germline V gene are MNHNS and SASEGT. The CDR3 has 16 amino acids. V was pared by 1 base and J by 4 bases, with 10 bases of the junction left unmatched. The CDR3 is CASSEGISAGVYEQYV. CDR3 nucleotide sequence: TGTGCCAGCAGTGAAGGGATCTCGGCGGGAGTATACGAGCAGTACGTC.

The genes are TRBV2 and TRBJ2-2; the D is unclear. Trimming removed 6 bases from V and 6 bases from J, with 11 bases in between. The CDR3 totals 13 residues. Germline V gives CDR1 SNHLY, CDR2 FYNNEI. The CDR3 region has the DNA TGTGCCAGCAGGTCCACCCTACCCGGGGAGCTGTTTTTT. It is translated as CASRSTLPGELFF. The full variable domain, in which reference TRBV2 and TRBJ2-2 provide the parts outside the CDR3, is EPEVTQTPSHQVTQMGQEVILRCVPISNHLYFYWYRQILGQKVEFLVSFYNNEISEKSEIFDDQFSVERPDGSNFTLKIRSTKLEDSAMYFCASRSTLPGELFFGEGSRLTVL.

This clone was detected once. V usage is TRBV27 and J usage is TRBJ1-4; 9 positions agree with TRBD1. The germline gives CDR1 MNHEY, CDR2 SMNVEV (reference sequence). The ends lost 6 bases at V and 8 bases at J; junction bases unmatched: 10. CDR3 size: 15 residues. Written as DNA, the CDR3 is TGTGCCAGCAGAGCTATACAGGGGGCGGTCGAAAAACTGTTTTTT. Protein: CASRAIQGAVEKLFF.

The genes are TRBV12-3 or TRBV12-4 and TRBJ1-5; D gene ambiguous. V lost 3 bases, J lost 7 bases, and 10 bases lay in between. The CDR3 length is 13 residues. The CDR3 region has the DNA TGTGCCAGCAGTTTTCCCGGGGTCCAGCCCCAGCATTTT. Its protein product is CASSFPGVQPQHF.

The V and J genes are TRBV4-3 and TRBJ1-1; the D gene is possibly TRBD1 (5 bases). Trimming left V 3 bases short and J 1 base short, with 15 bases between. The CDR3 has 16 amino acids. Germline assignment: CDR1 LGHNA and CDR2 YSLEER. The CDR3 reads CASSQFLGGKNTEAFF. The DNA for the CDR3 is TGCGCCAGCAGCCAGTTCCTGGGGGGTAAGAACACTGAAGCTTTCTTT.

The chain has TRBV18 and TRBJ2-1; the D gene is possibly TRBD2 (5 bases). V lost 1 base and J 2 bases, leaving 9 bases between the germline ends. Germline-derived CDR1 and CDR2 are KGHSH and LQKENI. The CDR3 consists of 15 residues. As DNA, the CDR3 is TGTGCCAGCTCACCACGGCAGCGGCCCTACAATGAGCAGTTCTTC. Its protein is CASSPRQRPYNEQFF.

J is TRBJ1-2 and V is TRBV5-6; TRBD1 matches 11 bases. J was trimmed by 2 bases and V by 3 bases; bases with no gene match: 0. The length of the CDR3 is 14 residues. Germline-derived CDR1 and CDR2 are SGHDT and YYEEEE. CDR3 protein: CASSWDRGNYGYTF. Written as DNA, the CDR3 is TGTGCCAGCAGCTGGGACAGGGGGAACTATGGCTACACCTTC.

The rearrangement joins TRBV11-2 to TRBJ2-3, with D possibly being TRBD2 (5 bases). Trimming cost V 3 bases and J 3 bases, with 10 bases left between them. The CDR3 runs to 14 residues. Germline CDR1 SGHAT, CDR2 FQNNGV. The CDR3 is CASSLQRGTDTQYF. CDR3 bases: TGTGCCAGCAGCTTGCAGAGAGGGACAGATACGCAGTATTTT.

DNA of the CDR3: TGTGCCAGCAGCTTTAGGAGCGGGAGCACAGATACGCAGTATTTT. Translated, it gives CASSFRSGSTDTQYF. This chain links TRBV7-2 with TRBJ2-3; tentatively, D is TRBD2 (6 bases). CDR1 is SGHTA, CDR2 FQGNSA, per germline. The CDR3 spans 15 residues. Trimming shortened V by 3 bases and J by 0 bases, and 10 bases separated the two germline ends.